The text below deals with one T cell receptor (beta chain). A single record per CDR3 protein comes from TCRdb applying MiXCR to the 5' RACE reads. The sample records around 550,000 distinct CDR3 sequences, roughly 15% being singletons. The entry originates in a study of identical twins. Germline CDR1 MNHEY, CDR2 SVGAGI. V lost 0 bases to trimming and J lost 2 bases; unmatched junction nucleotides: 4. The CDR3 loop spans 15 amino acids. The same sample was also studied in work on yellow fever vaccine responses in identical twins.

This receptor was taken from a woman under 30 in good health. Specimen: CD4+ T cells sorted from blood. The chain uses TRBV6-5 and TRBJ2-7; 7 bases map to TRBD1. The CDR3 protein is CASSYSGGLAYEQYF. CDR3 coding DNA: TGTGCCAGCAGTTACTCAGGGGGCCTGGCCTACGAGCAGTACTTC.